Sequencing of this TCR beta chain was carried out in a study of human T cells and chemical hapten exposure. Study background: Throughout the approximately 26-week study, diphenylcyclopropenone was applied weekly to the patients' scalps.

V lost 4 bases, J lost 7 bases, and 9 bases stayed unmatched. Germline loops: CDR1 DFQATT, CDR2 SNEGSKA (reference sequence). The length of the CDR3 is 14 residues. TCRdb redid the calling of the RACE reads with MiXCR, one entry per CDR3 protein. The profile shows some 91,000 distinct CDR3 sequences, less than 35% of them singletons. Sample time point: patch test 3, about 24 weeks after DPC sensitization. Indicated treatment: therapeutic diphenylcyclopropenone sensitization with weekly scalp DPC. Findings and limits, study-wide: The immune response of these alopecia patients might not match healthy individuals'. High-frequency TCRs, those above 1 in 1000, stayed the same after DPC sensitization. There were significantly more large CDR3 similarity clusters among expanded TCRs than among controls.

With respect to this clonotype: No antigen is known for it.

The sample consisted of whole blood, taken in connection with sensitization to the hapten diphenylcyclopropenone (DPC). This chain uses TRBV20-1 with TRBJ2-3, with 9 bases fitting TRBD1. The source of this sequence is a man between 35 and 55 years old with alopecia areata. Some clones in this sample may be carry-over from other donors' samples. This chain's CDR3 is CSATAGTGSNTQYF. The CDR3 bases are TGCAGTGCTACCGCCGGGACAGGGTCGAATACGCAGTATTTT.